This paragraph covers one TCR beta chain sequence. The data are from a study of blood T cell repertoires in COVID-19. About the research overall: The cDNA or gDNA used as material had been derived from T cells, B-cell-depleted T cells, or PBMCs.

The ends were cut back, 2 bases at V and 5 bases at J, with 3 bases in the middle. This CDR3 contains 11 residues. From germline, CDR1 is SNHLY and CDR2 FYNNEI. Original analysis: Reference gene primer amplification gave nucleated cell count estimates. Clones were sequenced by immunoSEQ multiplex PCR, and TCRdb holds only the in-frame ones, with some missing. V and J calls and clone size are copied from that table; D and trimming were computed from the DNA. The sample gives about 200,000 clones, around nine tenths of which show up once; under 7.5% is in the top ten. This sequence joins TRBV2 and TRBJ1-2; D remains ambiguous. Sequenced sample: peripheral blood. This TCR was sampled from a man in his fifties or sixties who had recovered from COVID-19. CDR3 DNA: TGTGCCAGCAGTGAACCTTATGGCTACACCTTC. It yields the protein CASSEPYGYTF.